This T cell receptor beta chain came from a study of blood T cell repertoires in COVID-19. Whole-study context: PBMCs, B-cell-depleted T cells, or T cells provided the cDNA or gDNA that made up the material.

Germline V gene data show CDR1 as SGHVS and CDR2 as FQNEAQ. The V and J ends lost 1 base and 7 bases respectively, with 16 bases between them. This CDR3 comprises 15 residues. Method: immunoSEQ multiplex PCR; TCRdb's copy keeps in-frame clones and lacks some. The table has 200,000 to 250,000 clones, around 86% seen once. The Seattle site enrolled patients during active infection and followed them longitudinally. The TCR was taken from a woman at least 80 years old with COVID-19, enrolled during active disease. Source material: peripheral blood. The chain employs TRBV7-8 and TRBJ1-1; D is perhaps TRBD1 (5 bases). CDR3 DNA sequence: TGTGCCAGCAGCTTAGTTCCCGGGGGGAAGGATGAAGCTTTCTTT. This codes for CASSLVPGGKDEAFF.